This TCR beta chain was recovered during a study of response to subunit inactivated influenza vaccine. Each CDR3 protein is one row after TCRdb ran MiXCR on the RT-PCR reads. Here the sample spans fewer than 750,000 distinct CDR3 sequences, roughly 15% being singletons. Germline assignment: CDR1 SGHTA and CDR2 FQGNSA. Trimming took 1 base from V and 2 from J, leaving 9 bases between them. This CDR3 contains 14 residues. Study-level results: The authors put forward the suggestion that each seasonal influenza vaccination may bring in only a limited number of new T cells.

On this clonotype: The antigen remains unidentified.

The chain joins TRBV7-2 to TRBJ2-7, with D possibly being TRBD1 (5 bases). Sequencing was performed on PBMCs from blood, taken about 11 days after vaccination. This TCR came from a man between 50 and 59 years old who received an inactivated influenza vaccine. The CDR3: CASSLGWGPYEQYF. CDR3 sequence (DNA): TGTGCCAGCAGCTTAGGGTGGGGCCCCTACGAGCAGTACTTC.